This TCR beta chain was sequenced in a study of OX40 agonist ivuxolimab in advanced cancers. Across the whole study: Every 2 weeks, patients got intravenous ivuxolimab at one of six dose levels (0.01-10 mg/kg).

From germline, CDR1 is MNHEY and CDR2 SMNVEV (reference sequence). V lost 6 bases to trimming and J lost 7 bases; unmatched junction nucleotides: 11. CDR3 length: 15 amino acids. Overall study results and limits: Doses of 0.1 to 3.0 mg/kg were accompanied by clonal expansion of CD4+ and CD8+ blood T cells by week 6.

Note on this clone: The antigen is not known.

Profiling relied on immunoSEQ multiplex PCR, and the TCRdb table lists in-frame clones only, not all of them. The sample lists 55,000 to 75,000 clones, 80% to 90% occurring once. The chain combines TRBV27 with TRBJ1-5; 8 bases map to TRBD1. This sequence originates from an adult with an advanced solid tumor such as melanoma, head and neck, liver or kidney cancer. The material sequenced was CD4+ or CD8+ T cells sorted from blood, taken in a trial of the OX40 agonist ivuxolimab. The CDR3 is CASRRQGNSEQPQHF. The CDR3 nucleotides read TGTGCCAGCAGAAGACAGGGGAATTCGGAACAGCCCCAGCATTTT.